A selection of T cell receptor beta chains follows, all from one sample in a study of T cell repertoires in ileal Crohn's disease. Only in-frame clones appear in the TCRdb table, and some are missing; sequencing was by immunoSEQ multiplex PCR. The sample holds about 7,200 clones; around 80% are singletons and the top ten take approximately 28%. Sequences were obtained from ileal tissue. The receptors stem from an adult with Crohn's disease. Both conserved end residues are trimmed from each CDR3. Each record gives: CDR3 protein, V gene, J gene.

AWSPRLGNTIY	TRBV30	TRBJ1-3
ASVSGYEQY	TRBV12-5	TRBJ2-7
ASSLIGDYNSPLH	TRBV28	TRBJ1-6
ASRDGGSGANVLT	TRBV6-1	TRBJ2-6
ASSLEGWKETQY	TRBV5-8	TRBJ2-5
ASSGQVESQPQH	TRBV28	TRBJ1-5
ASSSVTYNEQF	TRBV5-1	TRBJ2-1
ASSLQGSGNTIY	TRBV5-4	TRBJ1-3
ATETGLGNQPQH	TRBV6-1	TRBJ1-5
ASSQAELQETQY	TRBV18	TRBJ2-5
ASSVQGARAF	TRBV2	TRBJ1-1
SVDELGGDEQF	TRBV29-1	TRBJ2-1
ASSLFGANYGYT	TRBV7-7	TRBJ1-2
ATRSGQFNEKLF	TRBV6-1	TRBJ1-4
ASSPGQNFQETQY	TRBV27	TRBJ2-5
ASSLRLAGVSEQY	TRBV13	TRBJ2-7
ASSHGQGATEQETQY	TRBV5-1	TRBJ2-5
ASSLEQYYNSPLH	TRBV5-4	TRBJ1-6
ASGQGLTLQETQY	TRBV12-5	TRBJ2-5
ASSSRTVSYEQY	TRBV6-6	TRBJ2-7
SVVPGQGRYEQY	TRBV29-1	TRBJ2-7
ASSTRDLQETQY	TRBV5-4	TRBJ2-5
ASSERATRNTEAF	TRBV2	TRBJ1-1
ASSWPPGTSEPYEQY	TRBV28	TRBJ2-7
ASSSTYRDRDTEAF	TRBV6-6	TRBJ1-1
ASSAPPGQGSPGANVLT	TRBV7-8	TRBJ2-6
ASSFPRQGNT	TRBV28	TRBJ1-2
ASSYDRGRGTDTQY	TRBV6-6	TRBJ2-3
ASSRAANTGELF	TRBV9	TRBJ2-2
ASSRGGGKGEQY	TRBV5-1	TRBJ2-7
SAGGANTDTQY	TRBV29-1	TRBJ2-3
ASSASGGTQDTQY	TRBV6-4	TRBJ2-3
ASSRRANTEAF	TRBV6-5	TRBJ1-1
ASSVPGRALYEQY	TRBV18	TRBJ2-7
ASSHPGGSGNTIY	TRBV4-1	TRBJ1-3
ASSLGFRANTEAF	TRBV7-9	TRBJ1-1
ASSLGTINEQY	TRBV19	TRBJ2-7
ASSNRGQRRNQPQH	TRBV6-6	TRBJ1-5
VRSLEDSTDTQY	TRBV7-5	TRBJ2-3
ASSLVRGSYNEQF	TRBV11-2	TRBJ2-1
AGTIGRKNTEAF	TRBV30	TRBJ1-1
ASSPQASTGELF	TRBV27	TRBJ2-2
ASSSTGSSYEQY	TRBV7-9	TRBJ2-7
ASGSLAERETDTQY	TRBV12-5	TRBJ2-3